This entry is about one T cell receptor (beta chain). The CDR3 has 16 residues. Germline CDR1 SGHTA, CDR2 FQGNSA. The J segment lost 4 bases and the V segment lost 5 bases, leaving 11 bases of the junction unmatched. It was with 60 Vbeta and 13 Jbeta primers that the PCR ran. Profiled with immunoSEQ multiplex PCR; TCRdb holds only in-frame clones, not every one. The table shows fewer than 250,000 clones, with about 85% occurring only once. This record comes from a study of cytomegalovirus exposure and HLA in healthy donors. This sequence was found in a woman in her forties or fifties in good health and CMV-seropositive. The sequenced sample was PBMCs. This chain joins TRBV7-2 and TRBJ2-3; 8 bases line up with TRBD1. CDR3 nucleotide sequence: TGTGCCAGCAGCGAAGCTCCGGACAGGGACCCAGATACGCAGTATTTT. This gives the protein CASSEAPDRDPDTQYF. Drawing the rest from reference TRBV7-2 and TRBJ2-3, the complete variable domain is GAGVSQSPSNKVTEKGKDVELRCDPISGHTALYWYRQSLGQGLEFLIYFQGNSAPDKSGLPSDRFSAERTGGSVSTLTIQRTQQEDSAVYLCASSEAPDRDPDTQYFGPGTRLTVL.